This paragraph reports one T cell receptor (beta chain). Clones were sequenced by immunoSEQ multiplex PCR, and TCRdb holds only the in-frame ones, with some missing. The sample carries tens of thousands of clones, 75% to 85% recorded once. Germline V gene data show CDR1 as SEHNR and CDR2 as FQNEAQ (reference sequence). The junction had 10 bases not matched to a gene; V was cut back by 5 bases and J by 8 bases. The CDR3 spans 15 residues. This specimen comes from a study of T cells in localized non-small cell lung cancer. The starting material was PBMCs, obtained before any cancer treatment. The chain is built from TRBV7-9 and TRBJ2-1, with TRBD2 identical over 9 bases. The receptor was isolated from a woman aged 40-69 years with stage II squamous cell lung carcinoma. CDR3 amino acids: CASSPRVAGVYEQFF. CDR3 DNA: TGTGCCAGCAGCCCCCGGGTAGCGGGAGTATATGAGCAGTTCTTC.